A single TCR beta chain is shown here with its context. These data come from a study of blood T cell repertoires in COVID-19. Study details: Sites in the United States, Italy and Spain provided acute and convalescent COVID-19 samples.

Per germline, CDR1 SGHTA and CDR2 FQGNSA. With 6 bases clipped from V and 2 bases from J, the junction kept 6 bases outside the gene matches. The CDR3 runs to 15 residues. As handled by the study authors: Amplifying reference gene primers gave estimates of nucleated cell counts. Profiling relied on immunoSEQ multiplex PCR, and the TCRdb table lists in-frame clones only, not all of them. V, J and clone size derive from that table, while D and trimming were established from the DNA sequence. The sample lists some 260,000 clones, around 90% occurring once. V usage is TRBV7-2 and J usage is TRBJ2-7; 11 bases align to TRBD2. The receptor comes from a human donor in a cohort sampled during active COVID-19. Sequenced input: peripheral blood. This CDR3 is CASSPLAGGPYEQYF. The DNA for the CDR3 is TGTGCCAGCAGTCCTCTAGCGGGAGGTCCCTACGAGCAGTACTTC.